This is a list of T cell receptor beta chains from one sample in a study of shared clonotypes between healthy human individuals. The method was immunoSEQ multiplex PCR; TCRdb's version includes in-frame clones alone and lacks a portion of them. Among 900,000 to 1,200,000 clones listed, 75% to 85% were seen once. The sequencing sample was made of memory CD4+ T cells from PBMCs. The receptors stem from a man aged 18 to 29 in good health. Some clones in this sample may be carry-over from other donors' samples. CDR3s include the opening cysteine and the closing phenylalanine or tryptophan.

V	J	CDR3
TRBV21-1	TRBJ2-5	CASSKASRTGTSGRARETQYF
TRBV30	TRBJ2-1	CAWSRGLAVNEQFF
TRBV13	TRBJ2-2	CASSAGTGRAGELFF
TRBV11-2	TRBJ1-5	CASSQDTGYNQPQHF
TRBV6-1	TRBJ1-1	CASSMGADAFF
TRBV6-6	TRBJ2-3	CASRLGLAGADTQYF
TRBV27	TRBJ2-1	CASRRGSGLAFNEQFF
TRBV10-2	TRBJ1-5	CASARSQGPSYNQPQHF
TRBV18	TRBJ2-2	CASSPVHNTGELFF
TRBV6-1	TRBJ2-3	CASSESAGSTDTQYF
TRBV6-5	TRBJ1-2	CASSAQGNYGYTF
TRBV11-2	TRBJ1-2	CASSLTGSLDGYTF
TRBV15	TRBJ1-3	CATSQGGASGNTIYF
TRBV7-3	TRBJ2-5	CASSLLGRTQYF
TRBV9	TRBJ2-3	CASSASPTDTQYF
TRBV4-2	TRBJ2-7	CASSQVVASGVHEQYF
TRBV30	TRBJ2-5	CAWSLGIAGETQYF
TRBV5-4	TRBJ2-3	CASSLGGMTDMDTQYF
TRBV30	TRBJ2-2	CAWRAGVNTGELFF
TRBV7-3	TRBJ2-1	CASSQGGTSGRSYNEQFF
TRBV19	TRBJ2-2	CASRIPGANTGELFF
TRBV5-1	TRBJ2-6	CASSLVAGGPSGANVLTF
TRBV6-1	TRBJ1-5	CASSGQGRFNQPQHF